The 18 T cell receptor beta chains in this list originate from one sample, sequenced in a study of blood T cells in healthy people across ages. A second PCR of 7 to 11 cycles used a sample-barcoded 5' primer and a J-beta primer mix. TCRdb processed the 5' RACE reads anew with MiXCR; each CDR3 protein has one entry. The sample lists hundreds of thousands of distinct CDR3 sequences; approximately 52% were seen once. Sequencing was performed on blood. The origin of the receptors is an elderly woman in good health.

This clonotype was seen a single time. This sequence joins TRBV5-1 and TRBJ2-1; 9 bases are a match to TRBD2. The germline gives CDR1 SGHRS, CDR2 YFSETQ. V lost 6 bases, J lost 8 bases, and 6 bases stayed unmatched. This CDR3 has 13 residues. The CDR3 region is CASTLAGTDEQFF. The CDR3 coding sequence is TGCGCCAGCACCCTAGCGGGAACGGATGAGCAGTTCTTC.

This clonotype was seen at least ten times. The chain is built from TRBV27 and TRBJ2-5; 9 bases line up with TRBD2. With V trimmed by 8 bases and J by 5 bases, 15 bases remained unmatched. The length of the CDR3 is 16 residues. The germline gives CDR1 MNHEY, CDR2 SMNVEV (reference sequence). CDR3 in DNA: TGTGCCAGCCCTTTAGGGAGTAGCGGGAGTCCGGAGACCCAGTACTTC. This sequence encodes CASPLGSSGSPETQYF.

Note on this clonotype: Since a much larger clone is just one base distant, this may be a read error. The chain links TRBV24-1 to TRBJ2-5; the D gene is possibly TRBD2 (5 bases). Germline values: CDR1 KGHDR, CDR2 SFDVKD. CDR3 length: 16 amino acids. Trimming left V 4 bases short and J 2 bases short, with 16 bases between. The CDR3 protein is CATSDTAPGDQETQYF. The CDR3 nucleotides are TGTGCCACCAGTGACACGGCTCCCGGGGATCAAGAGACCCAGTACTTC.

As for this clonotype: Germline and junction disagree at one end, which may indicate a read error. The chain couples TRBV5-1 to TRBJ1-2; 7 nucleotides line up with TRBD1. The germline gives CDR1 SGHRS, CDR2 YFSETQ. This CDR3 is built from 14 residues. The CDR3 reads CASSLHRGNYDYTF. CDR3 nucleotide sequence: TGCGCCAGCAGCTTACACAGGGGCAACTATGACTACACCTTC.

Regarding this clonotype: A much bigger clone sits one base away, suggesting this may be a read error. The chain links TRBV18 to TRBJ2-1; D call uncertain. The CDR3 runs to 17 residues. Per the germline V gene, CDR1 is KGHSH and CDR2 is LQKENI. DNA of the CDR3: TGTGACAGCTCACCACCTGTCGGGTTCGGTTCCTACAATGAGCAGTTCTTC. Its translation: CDSSPPVGFGSYNEQFF. Complete variable domain (other parts from reference TRBV18 and TRBJ2-1): NAGVMQNPRHLVRRRGQEARLRCSPMKGHSHVYWYRQLPEEGLKFMVYLQKENIIDESGMPKERFSAEFPKEGPSILRIQQVVRGDSAAYFCDSSPPVGFGSYNEQFFGPGTRLTVL.

This clonotype was observed at least ten times. The chain employs TRBV7-8 and TRBJ2-5; a possible D gene is TRBD1 (6 bases). The J call is in doubt because the DNA end fits TRBJ2-7 better. This CDR3 has 14 residues. Germline V CDR1 and CDR2: SGHVS, FQNEAQ. CDR3 DNA sequence: TGTGCCAGCAGCCTTTTCCTTGACAGGTCCGAGCAGTACTTC. This translates into CASSLFLDRSEQYF.

The chain is built from TRBV3-1 and TRBJ2-1; TRBD2 is a possible D gene (6 bases). The V gene lost 7 bases and the J gene lost 6 bases, with 13 bases spanning the gap. In germline, CDR1 is LGHDT, CDR2 YNNKEL (reference sequence). CDR3 length equals 13 residues. In DNA, the CDR3 is TGTGCCAGCACCCGAAACGGGGGCAATGAGCAGTTCTTC. Its protein is CASTRNGGNEQFF.

In the case of this clonotype: It may be a read error: a sequence one base away is much more abundant. CDR3 sequence: CSGSGSYNEQYF. CDR3 DNA: TGCAGCGGAAGCGGGAGCTACAATGAGCAGTACTTC. The chain joins TRBV29-1 to TRBJ2-7, with TRBD2 matching 8 bases. The V and J ends lost 7 bases and 7 bases, in that order; junction bases with no gene match: 9. CDR1 is SQVTM, CDR2 ANQGSEA, per germline. The CDR3 length is 12 residues.

This chain uses TRBV7-6 with TRBJ2-7; 9 nucleotides align to TRBD2. Germline assignment: CDR1 SGHVS and CDR2 FNYEAQ. Trimming took 4 bases from V and 2 from J; bases not matched to a gene: 6. This CDR3 is built from 15 residues. The CDR3 DNA is TGTGCCAGCAGCTACTCAATAGCGGGAGCCTACGAGCAGTACTTC. This gives the protein CASSYSIAGAYEQYF. Complete variable domain (other parts from reference TRBV7-6 and TRBJ2-7): GAGVSQSPRYKVTKRGQDVALRCDPISGHVSLYWYRQALGQGPEFLTYFNYEAQQDKSGLPNDRFSAERPEGSISTLTIQRTEQRDSAMYRCASSYSIAGAYEQYFGPGTRLTVT.

This clonotype was observed a handful of times. The CDR3 DNA reads TGTGCCAGCAGCGTAACAGGCGGGAATGAGCAGTTCTTC. Its translation: CASSVTGGNEQFF. This sequence joins TRBV9 and TRBJ2-1; tentatively, D is TRBD1 or TRBD2 (5 bases each). The CDR3 spans 13 residues. The germline gives CDR1 SGDLS, CDR2 YYNGEE. V lost 1 base and J lost 7, with 9 bases in between.

Of note for this clonotype: A much larger clone differs by one base, so this may be a read error. The V call is TRBV7-2, the J call TRBJ2-7, with 7 positions matching TRBD2. Germline V gene lookup returns CDR1 SGHTA and CDR2 FQGNSA. The V gene end was trimmed by 5 bases and the J gene end by 7 bases; junction bases not matched to a gene: 23. The CDR3 length is 18 residues. The CDR3 loop reads CASSLYWTSQSSYNEQYF. In DNA, the CDR3 is TGTGCCAGCAGCCTATACTGGACTAGTCAAAGCTCCTACAATGAGCAGTACTTC.

With regard to this clonotype: A much larger clone is a single base away; this may be a read error. The chain joins TRBV5-1 to TRBJ2-3; D ambiguous. This CDR3 has 13 amino acids. V was cut by 4 bases and J by 4 bases, with 10 bases left in between. Germline CDR1 reads SGHRS; CDR2 reads YFSETQ. CDR3 amino acids: CASSGWSADTQYF. The CDR3 DNA reads TGCGCCAGCAGCGGTTGGAGTGCAGATACGCAGTATTTT.

The chain combines TRBV6-1 with TRBJ2-7, with a possible D match to TRBD1 (5 bases). The CDR3 loop spans 13 amino acids. The germline V gene encodes CDR1 MNHNS and CDR2 SASEGT. Trimming left V 3 bases short and J 0 bases short, with 6 bases between. The CDR3 protein is CASSETASYEQYF. The CDR3 nucleotides read TGTGCCAGCAGTGAGACAGCCTCCTACGAGCAGTACTTC.

The chain combines TRBV11-1 with TRBJ2-1; TRBD2 matches at 8 bases. The length of the CDR3 is 15 residues. Germline lookup yields CDR1 SGHAT and CDR2 FQDESV (reference sequence). Trimming removed 1 base from V and 8 bases from J; junction bases left unmatched: 7. CDR3: CASSLDGRAGDEQFF. As DNA, the CDR3 is TGTGCCAGCAGCTTAGACGGGAGGGCCGGGGATGAGCAGTTCTTC. Full variable domain (outside the CDR3, taken from reference TRBV11-1 and TRBJ2-1): EAEVAQSPRYKITEKSQAVAFWCDPISGHATLYWYRQILGQGPELLVQFQDESVVDDSQLPKDRFSAERLKGVDSTLKIQPAELGDSAMYLCASSLDGRAGDEQFFGPGTRLTVL.

The chain combines TRBV29-1 with TRBJ1-5; 8 nucleotides match TRBD1. V shed 4 bases, J shed 6 bases, and the junction held 5 bases outside the gene matches. CDR1 is SQVTM and CDR2 is ANQGSEA in the germline V gene. This CDR3 contains 13 residues. The CDR3 bases are TGCAGCGTTGGACAGGGGCGGACTCAGCCCCAGCATTTT. Amino acids: CSVGQGRTQPQHF.

As regards this clonotype: Compared with germline, one end of the junction differs, possibly owing to a read error. The gene calls are TRBV29-1 and TRBJ2-3; TRBD1 matches 10 bases. The germline V gene encodes CDR1 SQVTM and CDR2 ANQGSEA. There are 13 residues in the CDR3. CDR3 sequence (DNA): TGCAGCGGTGAAGCGACAGGGGGCGATACGCAGTATTTT. Protein: CSGEATGGDTQYF.

In this sample, this clonotype turned up a few times. A much more abundant neighbour one base away suggests this may be a read error. The chain employs TRBV29-1 and TRBJ2-5; 8 positions agree with TRBD2. The CDR3 spans 12 residues. The germline V gene encodes CDR1 SQVTM and CDR2 ANQGSEA. With V trimmed by 7 bases and J by 11 bases, 12 bases remained unmatched. Written as DNA, the CDR3 is TGCAGCGCTAGGACTAGCTGGGATGAGCAGTACTTC. Encoded protein: CSARTSWDEQYF.

This chain links TRBV6-5 with TRBJ1-2; D might be TRBD1 (6 bases). V dropped 0 bases and J dropped 4 bases, with 12 bases sitting between them. Germline CDR1 MNHEY, CDR2 SVGAGI. The CDR3 has 15 amino acids. CDR3 protein: CASSYSQGPGYGYTF. CDR3 in DNA: TGTGCCAGCAGTTACTCACAGGGTCCGGGCTATGGCTACACCTTC.